This TCR beta chain was sequenced in a study of CD8 T cell repertoires and HIV-1 epitope variants. Study details: T cells were stimulated with Twenty-five Gag and Nef peptides separately. IL-2, IL-7 and IL-15 were added on days 3 and 7 of roughly 11-day cultures. An uncultured baseline aliquot held 1M T cells.

A note on this clone: Its antigen is currently unknown.

TCR beta CDR3 was sequenced at survey depth on immunoSEQ. Data came from immunoSEQ multiplex PCR; TCRdb stores just in-frame clones and leaves some out. The table records about 5,800 clones, around two thirds of them present only once. The CDR3 has 13 residues. CDR1 SEHNR and CDR2 FQNEAQ come from the germline V gene (reference sequence). This receptor was identified in a male donor with HIV. The J gene is TRBJ2-5, the V gene TRBV7-9; 7 bases align to TRBD1. The assigned J gene may be wrong: the sequence end matches TRBJ2-7 better. Sequencing used cultured CD8+ T cells derived from PBMCs. The CDR3 spells CASTTWDRYEQYF. CDR3 bases: TGTGCCAGCACCACTTGGGACAGATACGAGCAGTACTTC.